This is a list of T cell receptor beta chains from one sample in a study of response to subunit inactivated influenza vaccine. From the RT-PCR reads, TCRdb called clonotypes with MiXCR, one entry per CDR3 protein. Of about 650,000 distinct CDR3 sequences in the sample, more than 15% were seen once. Sequenced material: PBMCs from blood, taken roughly 12 days after vaccination. These receptors were obtained from a man in his forties or fifties who received an inactivated influenza vaccine. CDR3s include the opening cysteine and the closing phenylalanine or tryptophan. A D gene is named only where the DNA matches it firmly. The size entry is marked missing in some rows and otherwise reads once, few, many or a size class.

v_call,j_call,d_call,clone_size,cdr3_nt,cdr3_aa
TRBV29-1,TRBJ2-1,TRBD1,many,TGCAGCGTGAGGAGACAGGGATTGTTCAATGAGCAGTTCTTC,CSVRRQGLFNEQFF
TRBV7-2,TRBJ2-5,.,few,TGTGCCAGCAGCTTATATCTCTCCGGAGAGACCCAGTACTTC,CASSLYLSGETQYF
TRBV18,TRBJ2-5,.,.,TGTGCCAGCTCACCTCGGCAGGTCCGTGGTTTGGAGACCCAGTACTTC,CASSPRQVRGLETQYF
TRBV20-1,TRBJ2-1,.,.,TGCAGTGCTAGAGATCATCGGCTACAAGTACTAAACAATGAGCAGTTCTTC,CSARDHRLQVLNNEQFF
TRBV12-3/TRBV12-4,TRBJ2-5,.,few,TGTGCCAGCAGCTGGAGGGTGGCAGAGACCCAGTACTTC,CASSWRVAETQYF
TRBV10-3,TRBJ2-1,TRBD2,.,TGTGCCATCAGATCGACTAGCGGGACCAACACGGAGCAGTTCTTC,CAIRSTSGTNTEQFF
TRBV5-1,TRBJ2-3,.,.,TGCGCCAGCAGCTTGGCCGCGAAGGGAACAGATACGCAGTATTTT,CASSLAAKGTDTQYF
TRBV4-2,TRBJ2-3,.,few,TGTGCCAGCAGCCGAAAGACTGGGGCAGATACGCAGTATTTT,CASSRKTGADTQYF
TRBV6-5,TRBJ2-5,TRBD1,.,TGTGCCAGCGGACAGGGGGCAGAGACCCAGTACTTC,CASGQGAETQYF
TRBV28,TRBJ2-5,.,few,TGTGCCAGCAAAAAACAGGGTCCAGAGACCCAGTACTTC,CASKKQGPETQYF
TRBV4-3,TRBJ2-7,.,many,TGCGCCAGCAGCCAGGCCCCGGGCCCAACCTACGAGCAGTACTTC,CASSQAPGPTYEQYF
TRBV20-1,TRBJ1-4,.,many,TGCAGTGCTAGATTGGTTCAACCCGGCGGGGAAAAACTGTTTTTT,CSARLVQPGGEKLFF
TRBV7-9,TRBJ2-7,TRBD2,.,TGTGCCAGCTCATACCCTTTAGCGGGGGAGCAGTACTTC,CASSYPLAGEQYF
TRBV28,TRBJ2-7,TRBD2,many,TGTGCCAGCAGTTTACCCCTGGGGACTAGCGGGAGATACGAGCAGTACTTC,CASSLPLGTSGRYEQYF
TRBV5-1,TRBJ2-2,.,few,TGCGCCAGCAATGAGATAAACACCGGGGAGCTGTTTTTT,CASNEINTGELFF
TRBV12-3/TRBV12-4,TRBJ1-3,.,few,TGTGCCAGCCGACACACGAGCTCTGGAAACACCATATATTTT,CASRHTSSGNTIYF
TRBV20-1,TRBJ2-2,.,.,TGCAGTGCTAGGTGGGCCGGGGAGCTGTTTTTT,CSARWAGELFF